This TCR beta chain derives from a study of blood T cell repertoires in COVID-19. Study overall: Samples came from the United States, Italy and Spain, spanning acute and convalescent COVID-19. T cells, B-cell-depleted T cells, or PBMCs provided the cDNA or gDNA that served as material.

The CDR3 loop spans 15 amino acids. Original methodology: Estimation of nucleated cell counts was performed using reference gene primer amplification. Produced via immunoSEQ multiplex PCR; TCRdb's table is partial and in-frame only. V and J calls and clone size come straight from that table; D and trimming were deduced from the DNA. The sample includes approximately 71,000 clones, roughly 82% of them seen just once. The sequence came from a woman aged 80 or older with acute or convalescent COVID-19. Material for sequencing was peripheral blood. The gene calls are TRBV21-1 and TRBJ2-3; the table calls TRBD2, which could not be checked here. TRBV21-1 is designated a pseudogene. The CDR3 DNA reads TGTGCCAGCAACAGCTTGCGGGAGGGCACAGATACGCAGTATTTT. Amino acids: CASNSLREGTDTQYF.